This record covers a single TCR beta chain. Its matching antigen is unknown. The entry originates in a study of cytomegalovirus exposure and HLA in healthy donors. Study-wide background: Earlier sequencing of 200 million or so T cells yielded nearly 120 million unique TCR beta sequences.

The PCR was carried out with 60 Vbeta primers and 13 Jbeta primers. Generated by immunoSEQ multiplex PCR, the TCRdb table keeps only in-frame clones and is missing some. This listing includes around 140,000 clones. General study points: The study flagged roughly 150 TCR beta chains as cytomegalovirus-associated.

The TCR originated in a male donor in good health and CMV-seronegative. The sample comprised PBMCs.

This chain's CDR3 is CASSFRRTYEQYF. The CDR3 DNA reads TGTGCCAGCAGTTTCCGGAGAACCTACGAGCAGTACTTC. This chain uses TRBV28 with TRBJ2-7; D unclear. The CDR3 length is 13 residues. Germline CDR1 reads MDHEN; CDR2 reads SYDVKM. Trimming cost V 3 bases and J 2 bases, with 8 bases left between them.